This paragraph reports one TCR beta chain. Its specificity is not known. The CDR3 is made up of 15 amino acids. Germline values: CDR1 KGHSH, CDR2 LQKENI. The ends lost 0 bases at V and 4 bases at J; junction bases unmatched: 5. With 60 Vbeta and 13 Jbeta primers, the PCR was carried out. TCRdb's table, derived via immunoSEQ multiplex PCR, lists solely in-frame clones and lacks some. Of some 150,000 clones detected, around nine tenths appear once; the ten largest clones hold roughly 5%. This entry belongs to a study of cytomegalovirus exposure and HLA in healthy donors. Points from the study as a whole: In the analysis, some V segments, TRBV6-2 and TRBV6-3 included, were excluded as indistinguishable. Later analysis identified a missense DCLRE1C variant that was linked to TCR beta V- and J-gene trimming.

This TCR came from a woman in her 30s in good health and CMV-seronegative. The V gene is TRBV18, the J gene TRBJ2-7; 8 bases fit TRBD2. Sequencing input: PBMCs. The CDR3 spells CASSPPGLGRYEQYF. The CDR3 nucleotides read TGTGCCAGCTCACCACCGGGACTAGGACGTTACGAGCAGTACTTC.